This T cell receptor beta chain was captured by sequencing in a study of blood T cell repertoires in COVID-19. Study in general: Whether acute or convalescent, the COVID-19 samples came from the United States, Italy and Spain. Sample material is recorded as cDNA or gDNA derived from T cells, B-cell-depleted T cells, or PBMCs.

J lost 6 bases, V lost 5 bases, and 8 bases had no gene match. Per the germline V gene, CDR1 is MNHNY and CDR2 is SVGAGI (reference sequence). This CDR3 region has 15 residues. Authors' processing steps: Estimation of nucleated cell counts was performed using reference gene primer amplification. Using immunoSEQ multiplex PCR, the repertoire was profiled, and TCRdb retains in-frame clones only, with some absent. V and J calls and clone size are those listed in that table; D and trimming were worked out from the DNA. The repertoire holds around 97,000 clones, with nearly 90% as singletons. The source of this sequence is a man in his forties or fifties in a cohort sampled during active COVID-19. Sequenced sample: peripheral blood. The chain employs TRBV6-6 and TRBJ2-1; 9 bases agree with TRBD2. The CDR3 region has the DNA TGTGCCAGCAGTGCGCCCGGTAGCGGGGGCAATGAGCAGTTCTTC. This encodes CASSAPGSGGNEQFF.